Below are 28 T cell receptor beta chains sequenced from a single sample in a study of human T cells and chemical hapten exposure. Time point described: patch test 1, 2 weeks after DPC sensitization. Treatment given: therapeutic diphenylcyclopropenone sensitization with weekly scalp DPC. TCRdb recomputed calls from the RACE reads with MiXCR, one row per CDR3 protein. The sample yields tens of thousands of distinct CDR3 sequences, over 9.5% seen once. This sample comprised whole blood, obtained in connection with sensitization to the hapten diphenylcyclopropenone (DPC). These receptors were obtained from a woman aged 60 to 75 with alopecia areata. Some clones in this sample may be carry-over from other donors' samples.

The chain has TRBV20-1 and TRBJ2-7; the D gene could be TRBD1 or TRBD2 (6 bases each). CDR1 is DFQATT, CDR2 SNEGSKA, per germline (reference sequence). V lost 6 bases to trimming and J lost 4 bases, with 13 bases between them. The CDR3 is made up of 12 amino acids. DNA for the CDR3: TGCAGTGCCCGGGGGCGGGGATACGAGCAGTACTTC. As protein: CSARGRGYEQYF.

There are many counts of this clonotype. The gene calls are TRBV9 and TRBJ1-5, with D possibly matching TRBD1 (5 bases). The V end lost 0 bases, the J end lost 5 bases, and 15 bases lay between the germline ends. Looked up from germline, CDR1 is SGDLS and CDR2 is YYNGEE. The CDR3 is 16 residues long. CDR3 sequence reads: CASSVEEGTRHQPQHF. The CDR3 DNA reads TGTGCCAGCAGCGTAGAAGAGGGGACCAGGCATCAGCCCCAGCATTTT.

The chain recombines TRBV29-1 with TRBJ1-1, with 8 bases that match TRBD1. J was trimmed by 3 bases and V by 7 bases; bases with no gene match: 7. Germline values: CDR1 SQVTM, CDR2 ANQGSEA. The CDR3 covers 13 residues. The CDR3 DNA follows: TGCAGCGGAAGACAGGGGACGGACACTGAAGCTTTCTTT. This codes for CSGRQGTDTEAFF.

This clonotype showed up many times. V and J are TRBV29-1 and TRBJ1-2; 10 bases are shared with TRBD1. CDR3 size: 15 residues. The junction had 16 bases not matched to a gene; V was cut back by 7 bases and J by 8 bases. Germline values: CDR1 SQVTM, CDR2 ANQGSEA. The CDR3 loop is CSAEPGQGRVEGYTF. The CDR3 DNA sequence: TGCAGCGCGGAACCGGGACAGGGGCGGGTAGAAGGCTACACCTTC.

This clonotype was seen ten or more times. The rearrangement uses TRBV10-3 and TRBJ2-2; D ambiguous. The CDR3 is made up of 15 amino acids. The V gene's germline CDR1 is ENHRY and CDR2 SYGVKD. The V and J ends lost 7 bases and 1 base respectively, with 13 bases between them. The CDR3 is CAITNGRLNTGELFF. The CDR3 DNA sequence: TGTGCCATCACCAATGGTAGATTGAACACCGGGGAGCTGTTTTTT.

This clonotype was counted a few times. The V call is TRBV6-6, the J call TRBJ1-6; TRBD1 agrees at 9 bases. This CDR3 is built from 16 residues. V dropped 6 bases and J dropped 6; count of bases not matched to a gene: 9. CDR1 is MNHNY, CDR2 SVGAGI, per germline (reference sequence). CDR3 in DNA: TGTGCCAGCAGCCCCTGGGGACAGGGTTTTAATTCACCCCTCCACTTT. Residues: CASSPWGQGFNSPLHF.

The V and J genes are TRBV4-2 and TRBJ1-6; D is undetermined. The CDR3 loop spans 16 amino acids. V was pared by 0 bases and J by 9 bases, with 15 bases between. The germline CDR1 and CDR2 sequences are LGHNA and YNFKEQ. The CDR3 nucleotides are TGTGCCAGCAGCCAAGAAGGCGGAGTACGGGGTTCACCCCTCCACTTT. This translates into CASSQEGGVRGSPLHF.

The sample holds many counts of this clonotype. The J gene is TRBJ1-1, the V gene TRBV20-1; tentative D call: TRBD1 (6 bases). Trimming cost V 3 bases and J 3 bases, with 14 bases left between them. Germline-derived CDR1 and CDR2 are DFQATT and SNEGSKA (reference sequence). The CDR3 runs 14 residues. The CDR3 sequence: CSARRGVWDTEAFF. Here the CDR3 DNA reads TGCAGTGCTAGGAGGGGGGTATGGGACACTGAAGCTTTCTTT.

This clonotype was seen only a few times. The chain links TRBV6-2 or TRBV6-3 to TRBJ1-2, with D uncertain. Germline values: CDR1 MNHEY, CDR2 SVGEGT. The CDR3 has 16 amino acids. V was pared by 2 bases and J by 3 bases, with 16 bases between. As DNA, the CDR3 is TGTGCCAGCAGTTACGGGCAGGCCCAATGGGACTATGGCTACACCTTC. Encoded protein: CASSYGQAQWDYGYTF.

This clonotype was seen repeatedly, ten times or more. The CDR3 spells CASSVQGQVEPLHF. The CDR3 nucleotides read TGTGCCAGCAGCGTACAGGGCCAAGTTGAGCCCCTCCACTTT. This chain uses TRBV9 with TRBJ1-6; D might be TRBD1 (5 bases). The germline V gene encodes CDR1 SGDLS and CDR2 YYNGEE. The V gene lost 1 base and the J gene lost 13 bases, with 15 bases spanning the gap. The CDR3 is 14 amino acids.

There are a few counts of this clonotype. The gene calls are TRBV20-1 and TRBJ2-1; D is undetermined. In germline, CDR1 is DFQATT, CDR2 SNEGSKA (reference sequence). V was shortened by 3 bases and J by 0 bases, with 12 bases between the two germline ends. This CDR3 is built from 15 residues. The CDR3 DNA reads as TGCAGTGCTAGTTCGGACCTTAGCTCCTACAATGAGCAGTTCTTC. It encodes CSASSDLSSYNEQFF.

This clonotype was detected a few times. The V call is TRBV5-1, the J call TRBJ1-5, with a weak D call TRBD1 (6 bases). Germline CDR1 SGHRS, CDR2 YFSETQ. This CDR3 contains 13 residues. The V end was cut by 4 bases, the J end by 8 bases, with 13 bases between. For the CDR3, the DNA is TGCGCCAGCAGCCCGCAACAGGGAGAGCCCCAGCATTTT. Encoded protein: CASSPQQGEPQHF. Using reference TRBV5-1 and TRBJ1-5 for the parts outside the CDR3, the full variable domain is KAGVTQTPRYLIKTRGQQVTLSCSPISGHRSVSWYQQTPGQGLQFLFEYFSETQRNKGNFPGRFSGRQFSNSRSEMNVSTLELGDSALYLCASSPQQGEPQHFGDGTRLSIL.

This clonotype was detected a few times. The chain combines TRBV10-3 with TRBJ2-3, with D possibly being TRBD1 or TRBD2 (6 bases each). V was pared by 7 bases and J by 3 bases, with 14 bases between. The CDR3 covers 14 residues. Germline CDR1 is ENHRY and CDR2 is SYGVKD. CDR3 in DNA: TGTGCCATCATGATGGGGGGCCGAACAGATACGCAGTATTTT. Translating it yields CAIMMGGRTDTQYF.

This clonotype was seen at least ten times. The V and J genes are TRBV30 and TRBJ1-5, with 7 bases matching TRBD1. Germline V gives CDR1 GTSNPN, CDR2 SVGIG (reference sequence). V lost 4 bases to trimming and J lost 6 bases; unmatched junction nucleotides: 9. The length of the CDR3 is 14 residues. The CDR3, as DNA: TGTGCCTGGAATACAGGGGTCTCGGGTCAGCCCCAGCATTTT. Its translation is CAWNTGVSGQPQHF.

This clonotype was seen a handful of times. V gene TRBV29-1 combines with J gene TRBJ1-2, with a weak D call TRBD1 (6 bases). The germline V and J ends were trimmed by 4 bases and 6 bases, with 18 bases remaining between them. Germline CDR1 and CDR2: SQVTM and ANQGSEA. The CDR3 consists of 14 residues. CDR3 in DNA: TGCAGCGTTGTCATCGTCCCCCCAGGGGATGGCTACACCTTC. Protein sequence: CSVVIVPPGDGYTF.

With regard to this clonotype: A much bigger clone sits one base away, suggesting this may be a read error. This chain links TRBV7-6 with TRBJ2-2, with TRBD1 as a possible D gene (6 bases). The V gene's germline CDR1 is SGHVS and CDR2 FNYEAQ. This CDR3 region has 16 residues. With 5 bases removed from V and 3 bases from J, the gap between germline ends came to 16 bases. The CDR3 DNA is TGTGCCAGCAGCGCGCAGACAGGAGCTGACACCGGGGAGCTGTTTTTT. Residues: CASSAQTGADTGELFF.

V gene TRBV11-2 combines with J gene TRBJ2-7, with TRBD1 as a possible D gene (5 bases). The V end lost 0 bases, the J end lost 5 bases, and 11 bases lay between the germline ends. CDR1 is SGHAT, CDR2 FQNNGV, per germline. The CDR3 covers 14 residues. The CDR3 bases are TGTGCCAGCAGCTTAGAGTATCGACAGAACGAGCAGTACTTC. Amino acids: CASSLEYRQNEQYF.

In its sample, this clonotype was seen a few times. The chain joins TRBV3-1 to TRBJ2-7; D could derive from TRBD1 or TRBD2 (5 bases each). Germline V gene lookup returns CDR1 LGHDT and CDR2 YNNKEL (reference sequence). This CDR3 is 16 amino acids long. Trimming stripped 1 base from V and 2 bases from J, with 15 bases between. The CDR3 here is CASSQGDPYHPYEQYF. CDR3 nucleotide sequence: TGTGCCAGCAGCCAAGGGGACCCGTACCACCCCTACGAGCAGTACTTC.

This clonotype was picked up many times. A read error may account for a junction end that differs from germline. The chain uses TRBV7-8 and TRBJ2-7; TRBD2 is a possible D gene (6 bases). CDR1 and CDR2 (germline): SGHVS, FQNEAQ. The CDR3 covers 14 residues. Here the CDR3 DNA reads TGTGCCAGCAGCTTCGGGACTGCACCCTACGAGCAAGACTTC. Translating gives CASSFGTAPYEQDF.

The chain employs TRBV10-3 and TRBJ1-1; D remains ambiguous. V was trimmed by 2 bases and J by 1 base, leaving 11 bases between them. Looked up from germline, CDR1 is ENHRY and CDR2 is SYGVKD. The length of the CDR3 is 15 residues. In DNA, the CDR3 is TGTGCCATCAGTGAGCTTGCAGGCGGGAACACTGAAGCTTTCTTT. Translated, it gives CAISELAGGNTEAFF.

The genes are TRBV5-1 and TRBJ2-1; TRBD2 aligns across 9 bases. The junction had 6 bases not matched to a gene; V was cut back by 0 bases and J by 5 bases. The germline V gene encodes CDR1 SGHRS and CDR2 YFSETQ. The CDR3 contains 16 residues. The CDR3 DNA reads TGCGCCAGCAGCTTGGCGGAGCGGGGGGCAAACAATGAGCAGTTCTTC. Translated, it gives CASSLAERGANNEQFF.

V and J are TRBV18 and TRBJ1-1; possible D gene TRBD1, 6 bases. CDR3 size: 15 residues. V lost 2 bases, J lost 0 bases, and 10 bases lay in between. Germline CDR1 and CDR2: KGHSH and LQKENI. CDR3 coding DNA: TGTGCCAGCTCACCAGGATCAGGGGTGAACACTGAAGCTTTCTTT. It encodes CASSPGSGVNTEAFF. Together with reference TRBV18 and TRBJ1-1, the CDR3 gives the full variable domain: NAGVMQNPRHLVRRRGQEARLRCSPMKGHSHVYWYRQLPEEGLKFMVYLQKENIIDESGMPKERFSAEFPKEGPSILRIQQVVRGDSAAYFCASSPGSGVNTEAFFGQGTRLTVV.

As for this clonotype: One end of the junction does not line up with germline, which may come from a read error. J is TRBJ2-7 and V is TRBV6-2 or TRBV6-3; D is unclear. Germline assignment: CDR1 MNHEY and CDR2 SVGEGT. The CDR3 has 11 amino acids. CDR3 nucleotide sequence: TGTGCCAGCACTTACACCTACGAGCAGTACTTC. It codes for CASTYTYEQYF.

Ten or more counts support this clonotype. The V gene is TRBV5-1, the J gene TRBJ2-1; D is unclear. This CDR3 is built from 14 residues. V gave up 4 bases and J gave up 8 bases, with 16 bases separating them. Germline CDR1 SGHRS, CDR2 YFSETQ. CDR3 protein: CASSQEGGSDEQFF. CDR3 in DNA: TGCGCCAGCAGCCAGGAAGGTGGGTCCGATGAGCAGTTCTTC.

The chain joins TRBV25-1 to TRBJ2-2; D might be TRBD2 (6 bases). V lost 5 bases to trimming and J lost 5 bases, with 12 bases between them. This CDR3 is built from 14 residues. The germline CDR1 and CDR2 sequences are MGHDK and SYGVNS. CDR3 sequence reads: CASSFAAGTGELFF. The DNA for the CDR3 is TGTGCCAGCAGTTTTGCAGCGGGTACCGGGGAGCTGTTTTTT. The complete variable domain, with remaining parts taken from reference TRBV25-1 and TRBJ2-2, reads EADIYQTPRYLVIGTGKKITLECSQTMGHDKMYWYQQDPGMELHLIHYSYGVNSTEKGDLSSESTVSRIRTEHFPLTLESARPSHTSQYLCASSFAAGTGELFFGEGSRLTVL.

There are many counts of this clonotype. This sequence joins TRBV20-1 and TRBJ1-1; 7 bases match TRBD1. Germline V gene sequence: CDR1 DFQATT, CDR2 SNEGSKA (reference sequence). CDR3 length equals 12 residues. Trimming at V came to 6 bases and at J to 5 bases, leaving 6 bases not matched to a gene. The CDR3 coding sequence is TGCAGTGCGCGGACAGGTCTGACTGAAGCTTTCTTT. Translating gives CSARTGLTEAFF.

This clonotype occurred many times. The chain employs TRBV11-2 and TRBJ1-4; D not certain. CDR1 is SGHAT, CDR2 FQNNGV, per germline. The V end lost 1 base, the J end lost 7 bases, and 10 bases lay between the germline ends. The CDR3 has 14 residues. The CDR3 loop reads CASSLAGRSEKLFF. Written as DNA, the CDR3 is TGTGCCAGCAGCTTAGCGGGCAGGTCTGAAAAACTGTTTTTT.

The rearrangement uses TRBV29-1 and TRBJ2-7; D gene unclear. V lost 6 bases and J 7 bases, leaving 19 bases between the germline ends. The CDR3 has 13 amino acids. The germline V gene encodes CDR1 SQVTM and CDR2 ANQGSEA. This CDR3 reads CSVRVTQKLEQYF. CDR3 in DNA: TGCAGCGTCCGGGTCACACAGAAGTTGGAGCAGTACTTC.